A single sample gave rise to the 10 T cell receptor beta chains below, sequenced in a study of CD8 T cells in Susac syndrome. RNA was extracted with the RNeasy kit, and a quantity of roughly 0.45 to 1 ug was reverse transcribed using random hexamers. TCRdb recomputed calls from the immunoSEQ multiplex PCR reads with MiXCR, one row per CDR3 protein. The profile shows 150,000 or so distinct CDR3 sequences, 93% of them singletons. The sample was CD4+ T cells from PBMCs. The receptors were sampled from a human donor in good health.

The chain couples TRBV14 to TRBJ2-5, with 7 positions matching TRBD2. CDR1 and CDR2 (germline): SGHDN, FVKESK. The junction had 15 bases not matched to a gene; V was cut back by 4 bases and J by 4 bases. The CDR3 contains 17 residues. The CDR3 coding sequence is TGTGCCAGCAGCCCACGGGCCTTCGGGGGGAACAGAGAGACCCAGTACTTC. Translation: CASSPRAFGGNRETQYF.

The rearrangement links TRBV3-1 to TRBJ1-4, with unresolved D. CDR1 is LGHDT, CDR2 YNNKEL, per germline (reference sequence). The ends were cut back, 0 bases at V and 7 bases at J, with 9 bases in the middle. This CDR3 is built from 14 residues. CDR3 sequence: CASSQDFRFEKLFF. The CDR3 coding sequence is TGTGCCAGCAGCCAAGATTTCCGGTTTGAAAAACTGTTTTTT.

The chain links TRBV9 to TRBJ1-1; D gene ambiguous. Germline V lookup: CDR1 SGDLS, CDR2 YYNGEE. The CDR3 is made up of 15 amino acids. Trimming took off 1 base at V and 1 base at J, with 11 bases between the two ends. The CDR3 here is CASSVRSDTNTEAFF. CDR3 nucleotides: TGTGCCAGCAGCGTACGGTCAGATACGAACACTGAAGCTTTCTTT.

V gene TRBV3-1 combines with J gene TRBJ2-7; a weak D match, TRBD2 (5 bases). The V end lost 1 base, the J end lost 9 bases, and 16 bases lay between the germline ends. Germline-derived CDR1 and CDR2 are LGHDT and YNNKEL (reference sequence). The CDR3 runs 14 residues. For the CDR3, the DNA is TGTGCCAGCAGCCAAGGAACCGGGGTTATCGGGCAGTACTTC. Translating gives CASSQGTGVIGQYF.

Written as DNA, the CDR3 is TGCGCCAGCAGCTTGAGAATTACCTACGAGCAGTACTTC. This encodes CASSLRITYEQYF. This chain links TRBV5-1 with TRBJ2-7; no firm D call. The germline CDR1 and CDR2 sequences are SGHRS and YFSETQ. The V and J ends lost 1 base and 2 bases respectively, with 7 bases between them. The CDR3 extends over 13 amino acids. The variable domain in full, with the rest retrieved from reference TRBV5-1 and TRBJ2-7, is KAGVTQTPRYLIKTRGQQVTLSCSPISGHRSVSWYQQTPGQGLQFLFEYFSETQRNKGNFPGRFSGRQFSNSRSEMNVSTLELGDSALYLCASSLRITYEQYFGPGTRLTVT.

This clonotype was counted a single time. The CDR3 sequence is CSVDSGTGWVGTQYF. The CDR3 DNA is TGCAGCGTTGACTCCGGGACAGGGTGGGTCGGTACGCAGTATTTT. This chain links TRBV29-1 with TRBJ2-3; 9 bases fit TRBD1. V was clipped by 3 bases and J by 8 bases; unmatched bases: 12. Germline V gene sequence: CDR1 SQVTM, CDR2 ANQGSEA. The CDR3 runs 15 residues.

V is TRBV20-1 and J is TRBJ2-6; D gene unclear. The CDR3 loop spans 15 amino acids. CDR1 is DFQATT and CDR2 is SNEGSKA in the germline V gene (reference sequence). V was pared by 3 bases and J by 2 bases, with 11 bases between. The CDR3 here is CSARSWAPGANVLTF. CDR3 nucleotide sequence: TGCAGTGCTAGGTCGTGGGCTCCTGGGGCCAACGTCCTGACTTTC.

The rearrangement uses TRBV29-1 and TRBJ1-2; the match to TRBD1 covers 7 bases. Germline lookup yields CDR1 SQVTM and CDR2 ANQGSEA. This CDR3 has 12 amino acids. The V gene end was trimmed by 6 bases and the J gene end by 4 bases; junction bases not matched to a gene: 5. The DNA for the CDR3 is TGCAGCGTCGCTGGACAGGCCTATGGCTACACCTTC. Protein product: CSVAGQAYGYTF.

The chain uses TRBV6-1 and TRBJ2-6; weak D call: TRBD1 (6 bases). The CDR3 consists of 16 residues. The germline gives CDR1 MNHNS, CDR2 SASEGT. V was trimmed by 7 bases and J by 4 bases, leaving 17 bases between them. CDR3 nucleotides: TGTGCCAGCACCCATGGGGGCACAGGGGGGGCCAACGTCCTGACTTTC. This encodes CASTHGGTGGANVLTF.

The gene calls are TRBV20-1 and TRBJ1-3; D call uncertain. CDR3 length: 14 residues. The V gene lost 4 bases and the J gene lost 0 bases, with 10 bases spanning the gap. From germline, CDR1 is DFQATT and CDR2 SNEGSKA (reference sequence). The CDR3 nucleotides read TGCAGTGCTACACAACTTAGCTCTGGAAACACCATATATTTT. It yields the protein CSATQLSSGNTIYF.